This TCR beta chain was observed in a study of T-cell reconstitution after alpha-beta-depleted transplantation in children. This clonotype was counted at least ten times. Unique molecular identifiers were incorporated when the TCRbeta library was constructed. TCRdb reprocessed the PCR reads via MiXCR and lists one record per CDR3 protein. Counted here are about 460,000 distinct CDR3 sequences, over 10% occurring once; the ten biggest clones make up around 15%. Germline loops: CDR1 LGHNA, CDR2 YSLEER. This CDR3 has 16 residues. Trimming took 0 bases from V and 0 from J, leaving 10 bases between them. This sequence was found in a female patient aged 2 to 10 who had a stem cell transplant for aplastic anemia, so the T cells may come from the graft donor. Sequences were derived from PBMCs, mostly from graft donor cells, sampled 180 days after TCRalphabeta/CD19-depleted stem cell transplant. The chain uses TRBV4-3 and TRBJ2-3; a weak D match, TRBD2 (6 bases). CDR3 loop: CASSQDGSGSTDTQYF. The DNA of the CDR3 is TGCGCCAGCAGCCAAGACGGGAGCGGGAGCACAGATACGCAGTATTTT.